This is a list of T cell receptor beta chains from one sample in a study of shared clonotypes between healthy human individuals. The protocol was immunoSEQ multiplex PCR, while the TCRdb copy is restricted to in-frame clones and leaves out a portion. Of about 2.1 million clones in the sample, 85% to 95% were seen once. The material sequenced was naive CD8+ T cells from PBMCs. These receptors all come from a man between 18 and 35 years old in good health. Some clones in this sample may be carry-over from other donors' samples. The CDR3 runs from the conserved cysteine through the conserved F or W. Each record gives: D gene, V gene, J gene, clone size, CDR3 protein, CDR3 DNA. A D gene is named only where the DNA matches it firmly. Clone sizes are given selectively: once, few, many, or a class where the clone is expanded.

d_call: .
v_call: TRBV6-6
j_call: TRBJ1-1
clone_size: .
cdr3_aa: CASSFTGNRNTEAFF
cdr3_nt: TGTGCCAGCAGTTTTACAGGGAACAGGAACACTGAAGCTTTCTTT

d_call: .
v_call: TRBV19
j_call: TRBJ1-2
clone_size: .
cdr3_aa: CASSIVSFDIDGYTF
cdr3_nt: TGTGCCAGTAGTATAGTCAGTTTCGACATTGATGGCTACACCTTC

d_call: TRBD1
v_call: TRBV7-9
j_call: TRBJ1-1
clone_size: few
cdr3_aa: CASSSGQGNTEAFF
cdr3_nt: TGTGCCAGCAGCTCGGGACAGGGGAACACTGAAGCTTTCTTT

d_call: .
v_call: TRBV7-9
j_call: TRBJ2-1
clone_size: .
cdr3_aa: CASRTTAYNEQFF
cdr3_nt: TGTGCCAGCAGAACGACGGCCTACAATGAGCAGTTCTTC

d_call: .
v_call: TRBV27
j_call: TRBJ1-2
clone_size: .
cdr3_aa: CASSPIANYGYTF
cdr3_nt: TGTGCCAGCAGCCCCATAGCTAACTATGGCTACACCTTC

d_call: .
v_call: TRBV27
j_call: TRBJ1-1
clone_size: .
cdr3_aa: CASSHRGLSAFF
cdr3_nt: TGTGCCAGCAGCCATCGGGGACTATCAGCTTTCTTT

d_call: .
v_call: TRBV7-9
j_call: TRBJ2-1
clone_size: .
cdr3_aa: CASSLAIYNEQFF
cdr3_nt: TGTGCCAGCAGCTTAGCGATATACAATGAGCAGTTCTTC

d_call: TRBD1
v_call: TRBV27
j_call: TRBJ2-1
clone_size: .
cdr3_aa: CASSQGGGQGVWNEQFF
cdr3_nt: TGTGCCAGCAGCCAAGGGGGCGGACAGGGGGTTTGGAATGAGCAGTTCTTC

d_call: .
v_call: TRBV19
j_call: TRBJ1-1
clone_size: .
cdr3_aa: CASSIWENTEAFF
cdr3_nt: TGTGCCAGTAGTATTTGGGAGAACACTGAAGCTTTCTTT

d_call: .
v_call: TRBV7-9
j_call: TRBJ2-1
clone_size: .
cdr3_aa: CASSSTLAVQGALYNEQFF
cdr3_nt: TGTGCCAGCAGCTCAACCTTAGCGGTGCAAGGAGCCCTCTACAATGAGCAGTTCTTC

d_call: .
v_call: TRBV27
j_call: TRBJ1-1
clone_size: .
cdr3_aa: CASRRGRALTEAFF
cdr3_nt: TGTGCCAGCAGACGTGGAAGGGCGCTGACTGAAGCTTTCTTT

d_call: .
v_call: TRBV2
j_call: TRBJ2-3
clone_size: .
cdr3_aa: CASSPRGPPDTQYF
cdr3_nt: TGTGCCAGCAGTCCCCGCGGACCACCAGATACGCAGTATTTT

d_call: .
v_call: TRBV15
j_call: TRBJ1-4
clone_size: .
cdr3_aa: CATSSSWALNEKLFF
cdr3_nt: TGTGCCACCAGCAGCTCCTGGGCCCTTAATGAAAAACTGTTTTTT

d_call: .
v_call: TRBV5-1
j_call: TRBJ1-1
clone_size: .
cdr3_aa: CASSLGGAAEAFF
cdr3_nt: TGCGCCAGCAGCTTGGGTGGGGCGGCTGAAGCTTTCTTT

d_call: TRBD2
v_call: TRBV27
j_call: TRBJ2-1
clone_size: .
cdr3_aa: CASSLLCVGLAGDLYYNEQFF
cdr3_nt: TGTGCCAGCAGTTTATTATGCGTCGGCCTAGCGGGCGATCTATACTACAATGAGCAGTTCTTC

d_call: .
v_call: TRBV5-1
j_call: TRBJ2-1
clone_size: .
cdr3_aa: CASSWTGDGNEQFF
cdr3_nt: TGCGCCAGCAGCTGGACCGGGGACGGCAATGAGCAGTTCTTC

d_call: TRBD2
v_call: TRBV19
j_call: TRBJ2-4
clone_size: .
cdr3_aa: CASSMDREGKNIQYF
cdr3_nt: TGTGCCAGTAGTATGGATCGGGAGGGCAAAAACATTCAGTACTTC